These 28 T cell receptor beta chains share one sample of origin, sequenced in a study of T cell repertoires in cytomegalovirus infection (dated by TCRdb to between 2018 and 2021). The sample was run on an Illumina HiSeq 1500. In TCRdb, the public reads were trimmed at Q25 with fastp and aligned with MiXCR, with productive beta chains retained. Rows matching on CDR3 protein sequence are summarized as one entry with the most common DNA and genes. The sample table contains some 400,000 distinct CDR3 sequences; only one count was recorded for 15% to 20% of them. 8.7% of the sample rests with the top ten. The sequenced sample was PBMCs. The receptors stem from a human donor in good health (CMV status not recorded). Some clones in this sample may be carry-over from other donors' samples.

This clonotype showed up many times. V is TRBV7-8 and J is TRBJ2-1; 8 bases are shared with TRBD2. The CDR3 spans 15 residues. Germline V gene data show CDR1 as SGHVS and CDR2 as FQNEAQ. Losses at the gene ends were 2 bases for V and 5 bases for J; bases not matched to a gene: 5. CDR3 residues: CASSLPPGLDNEQFF. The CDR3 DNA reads TGTGCCAGCAGCTTACCCCCGGGACTAGACAATGAGCAGTTCTTC.

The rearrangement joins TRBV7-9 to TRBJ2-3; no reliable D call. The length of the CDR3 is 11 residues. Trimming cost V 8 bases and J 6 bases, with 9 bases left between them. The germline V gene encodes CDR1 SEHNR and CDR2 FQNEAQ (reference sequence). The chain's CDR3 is CASVGLDTQYF. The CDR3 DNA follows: TGTGCCAGCGTAGGTCTCGATACGCAGTATTTT.

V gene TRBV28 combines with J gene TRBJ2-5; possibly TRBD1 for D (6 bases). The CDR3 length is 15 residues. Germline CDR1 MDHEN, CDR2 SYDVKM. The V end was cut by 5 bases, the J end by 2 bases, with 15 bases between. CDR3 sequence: CASSIGRGRQETQYF. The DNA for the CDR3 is TGTGCCAGCAGTATCGGCAGGGGTAGACAAGAGACCCAGTACTTC.

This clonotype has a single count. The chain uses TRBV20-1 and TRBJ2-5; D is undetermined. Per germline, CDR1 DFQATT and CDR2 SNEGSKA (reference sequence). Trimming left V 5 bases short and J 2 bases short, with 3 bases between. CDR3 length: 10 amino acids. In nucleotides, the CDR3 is TGCAGTGCTTTACAAGAGACCCAGTACTTC. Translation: CSALQETQYF.

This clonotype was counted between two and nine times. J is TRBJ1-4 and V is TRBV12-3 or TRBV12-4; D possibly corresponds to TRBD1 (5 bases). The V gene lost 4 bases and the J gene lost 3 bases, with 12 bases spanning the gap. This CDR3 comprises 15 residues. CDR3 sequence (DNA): TGTGCCAGCAGTTCTACTGGACATTCTAATGAAAAACTGTTTTTT. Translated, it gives CASSSTGHSNEKLFF.

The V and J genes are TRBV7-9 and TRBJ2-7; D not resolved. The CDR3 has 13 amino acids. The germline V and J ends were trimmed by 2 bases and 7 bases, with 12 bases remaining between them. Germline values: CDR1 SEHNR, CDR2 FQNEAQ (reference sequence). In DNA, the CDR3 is TGTGCCAGCAGCTTACAGAAGACCTGGGAGCAGTACTTC. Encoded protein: CASSLQKTWEQYF.

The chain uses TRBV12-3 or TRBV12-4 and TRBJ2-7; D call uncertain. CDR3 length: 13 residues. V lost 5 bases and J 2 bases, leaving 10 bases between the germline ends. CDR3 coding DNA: TGTGCCAGCAGTCCGACACGAACCTACGAGCAGTACTTC. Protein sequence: CASSPTRTYEQYF.

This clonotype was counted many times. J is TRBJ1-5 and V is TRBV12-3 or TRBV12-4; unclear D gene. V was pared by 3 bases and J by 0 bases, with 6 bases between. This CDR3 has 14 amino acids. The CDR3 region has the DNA TGTGCCAGCAGTTTCATCGGTAGCAATCAGCCCCAGCATTTT. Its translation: CASSFIGSNQPQHF.

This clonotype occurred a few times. DNA for the CDR3: TGTGCCAGCAGCTTACGCGACCTGGGAGATACGCAGTATTTT. As protein: CASSLRDLGDTQYF. The chain links TRBV11-3 to TRBJ2-3, with D unclear. Trimming shortened V by 2 bases and J by 5 bases, and 11 bases separated the two germline ends. The CDR3 covers 14 residues. Germline V gene lookup returns CDR1 SGHNT and CDR2 YENEEA.

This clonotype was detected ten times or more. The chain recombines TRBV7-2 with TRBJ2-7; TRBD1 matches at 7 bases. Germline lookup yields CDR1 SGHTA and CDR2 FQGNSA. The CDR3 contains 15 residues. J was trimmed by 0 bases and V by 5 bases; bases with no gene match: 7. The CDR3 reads CASSPTGPISYEQYF. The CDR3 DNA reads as TGTGCCAGCAGCCCGACAGGGCCGATCTCCTACGAGCAGTACTTC.

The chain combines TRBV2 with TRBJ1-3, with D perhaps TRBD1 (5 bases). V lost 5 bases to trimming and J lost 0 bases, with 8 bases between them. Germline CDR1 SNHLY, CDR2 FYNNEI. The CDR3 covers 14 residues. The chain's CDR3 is CASSQGFSGNTIYF. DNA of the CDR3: TGTGCCAGCAGTCAGGGCTTCTCTGGAAACACCATATATTTT. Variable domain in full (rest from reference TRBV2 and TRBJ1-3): EPEVTQTPSHQVTQMGQEVILRCVPISNHLYFYWYRQILGQKVEFLVSFYNNEISEKSEIFDDQFSVERPDGSNFTLKIRSTKLEDSAMYFCASSQGFSGNTIYFGEGSWLTVV.

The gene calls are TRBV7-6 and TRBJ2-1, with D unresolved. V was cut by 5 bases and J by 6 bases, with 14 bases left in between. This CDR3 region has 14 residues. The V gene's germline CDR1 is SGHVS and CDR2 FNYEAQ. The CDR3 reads CASSSNLAGNEQFF. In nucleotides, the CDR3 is TGTGCCAGCAGCAGTAATTTGGCAGGCAATGAGCAGTTCTTC.

This CDR3 is CASSLGGLAGEQYF. The CDR3 region has the DNA TGTGCCAGCAGCTTAGGGGGACTAGCAGGGGAGCAGTACTTC. The chain links TRBV11-2 to TRBJ2-7; 9 bases are shared with TRBD2. Trimming cost V 1 base and J 7 bases; bases outside gene matches: 5. This CDR3 contains 14 residues. Germline CDR1 is SGHAT and CDR2 is FQNNGV.

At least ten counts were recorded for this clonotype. This CDR3 is CASSPRPGSNNEQFF. The CDR3 region has the DNA TGTGCCAGCAGCCCCCGGCCAGGGTCTAACAATGAGCAGTTCTTC. This chain joins TRBV7-9 and TRBJ2-1, with D possibly matching TRBD1 (5 bases). Trimming left V 5 bases short and J 5 bases short, with 16 bases between. The CDR3 consists of 15 residues. Looked up from germline, CDR1 is SEHNR and CDR2 is FQNEAQ (reference sequence).

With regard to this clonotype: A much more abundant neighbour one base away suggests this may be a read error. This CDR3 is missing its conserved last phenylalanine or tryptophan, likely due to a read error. The CDR3 DNA reads as TGCGCCAGCAGCTTTCCCCCTCTAGCGGGAGGGTACAATGAGCAGTTCTGC. Its translation is CASSFPPLAGGYNEQFC. V and J are TRBV4-3 and TRBJ2-1; 12 bases are a match to TRBD2. CDR3 length equals 17 residues. Germline V CDR1 and CDR2: LGHNA, YSLEER. V was pared by 5 bases and J by 4 bases, with 9 bases of the junction left unmatched.

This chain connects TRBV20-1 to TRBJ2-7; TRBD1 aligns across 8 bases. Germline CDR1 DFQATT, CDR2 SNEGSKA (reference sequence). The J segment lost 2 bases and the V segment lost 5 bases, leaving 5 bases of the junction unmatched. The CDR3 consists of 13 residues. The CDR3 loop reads CSALQGVTYEQYF. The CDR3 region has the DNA TGCAGTGCTCTACAGGGGGTTACCTACGAGCAGTACTTC.

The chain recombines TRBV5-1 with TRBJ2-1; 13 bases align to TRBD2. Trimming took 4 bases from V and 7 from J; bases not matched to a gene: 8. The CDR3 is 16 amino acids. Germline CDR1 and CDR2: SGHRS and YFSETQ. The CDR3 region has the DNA TGCGCCAGCAGCCCTCCAACTAGCGGGGGGGCGAATGAGCAGTTCTTC. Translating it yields CASSPPTSGGANEQFF.

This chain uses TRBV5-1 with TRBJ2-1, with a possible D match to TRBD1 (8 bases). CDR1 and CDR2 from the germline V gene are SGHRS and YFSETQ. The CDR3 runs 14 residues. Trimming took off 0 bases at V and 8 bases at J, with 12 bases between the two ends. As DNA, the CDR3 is TGCGCCAGCAGCTTGGGACAGGGGAGGGATGAGCAGTTCTTC. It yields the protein CASSLGQGRDEQFF.

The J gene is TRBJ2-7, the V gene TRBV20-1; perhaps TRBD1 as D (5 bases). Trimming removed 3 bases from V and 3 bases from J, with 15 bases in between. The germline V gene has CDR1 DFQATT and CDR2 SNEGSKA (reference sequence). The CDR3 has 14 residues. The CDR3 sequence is CSASVAGPRYEQYF. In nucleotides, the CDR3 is TGCAGTGCTAGCGTGGCAGGGCCGCGCTACGAGCAGTACTTC.

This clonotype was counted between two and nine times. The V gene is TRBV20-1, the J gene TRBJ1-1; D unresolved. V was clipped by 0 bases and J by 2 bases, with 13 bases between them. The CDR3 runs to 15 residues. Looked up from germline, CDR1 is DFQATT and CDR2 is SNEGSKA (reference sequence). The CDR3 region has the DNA TGCAGTGCTAGAGATATCCTGGGCTTTAACACTGAAGCTTTCTTT. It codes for CSARDILGFNTEAFF.

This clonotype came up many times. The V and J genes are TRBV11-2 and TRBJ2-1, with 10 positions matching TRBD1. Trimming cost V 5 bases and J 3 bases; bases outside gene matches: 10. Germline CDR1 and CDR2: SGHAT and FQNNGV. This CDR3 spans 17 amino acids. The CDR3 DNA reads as TGTGCCAGCAGCCCACTGAGCCGGGACAGGGGCTACAATGAGCAGTTCTTC. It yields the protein CASSPLSRDRGYNEQFF.

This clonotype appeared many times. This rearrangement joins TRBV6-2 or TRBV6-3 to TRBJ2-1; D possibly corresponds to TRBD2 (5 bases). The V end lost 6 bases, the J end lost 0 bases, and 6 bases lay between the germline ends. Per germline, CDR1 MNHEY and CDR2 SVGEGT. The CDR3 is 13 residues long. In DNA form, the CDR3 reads TGTGCCAGCAGAACTAGCTCCTACAATGAGCAGTTCTTC. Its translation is CASRTSSYNEQFF.

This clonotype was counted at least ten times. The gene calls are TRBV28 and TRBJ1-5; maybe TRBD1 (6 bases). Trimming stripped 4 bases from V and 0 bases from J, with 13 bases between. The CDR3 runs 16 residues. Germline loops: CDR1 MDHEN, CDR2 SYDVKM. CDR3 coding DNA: TGTGCCAGCAGTTCGAAACAGGGTTTTAGCAATCAGCCCCAGCATTTT. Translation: CASSSKQGFSNQPQHF.

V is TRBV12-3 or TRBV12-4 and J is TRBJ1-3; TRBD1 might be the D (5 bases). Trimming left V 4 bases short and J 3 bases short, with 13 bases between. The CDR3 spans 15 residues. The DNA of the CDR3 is TGTGCCAGCAGTTCCAGGGCCCTCCTTGGAAACACCATATATTTT. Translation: CASSSRALLGNTIYF.

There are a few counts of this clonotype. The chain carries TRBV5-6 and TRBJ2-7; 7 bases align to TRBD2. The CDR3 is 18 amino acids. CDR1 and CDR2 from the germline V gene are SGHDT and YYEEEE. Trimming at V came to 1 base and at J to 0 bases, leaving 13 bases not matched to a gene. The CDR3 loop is CASSLQRRGGDYSYEQYF. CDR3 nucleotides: TGTGCCAGCAGCTTGCAAAGGCGTGGGGGGGACTACTCCTACGAGCAGTACTTC.

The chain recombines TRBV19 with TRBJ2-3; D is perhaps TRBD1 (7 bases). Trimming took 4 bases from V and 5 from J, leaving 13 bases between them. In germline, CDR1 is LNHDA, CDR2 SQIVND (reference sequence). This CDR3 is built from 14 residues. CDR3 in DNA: TGTGCCAGTAGTACCTACAGGGGAGGAGATACGCAGTATTTT. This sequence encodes CASSTYRGGDTQYF.

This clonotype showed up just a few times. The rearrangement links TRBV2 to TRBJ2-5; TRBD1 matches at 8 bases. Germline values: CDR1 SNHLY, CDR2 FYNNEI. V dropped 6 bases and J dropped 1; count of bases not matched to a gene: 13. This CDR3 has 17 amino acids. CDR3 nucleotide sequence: TGTGCCAGCAGGCCACAGACAGGGGAAGGGGGCCAAGAGACCCAGTACTTC. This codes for CASRPQTGEGGQETQYF.

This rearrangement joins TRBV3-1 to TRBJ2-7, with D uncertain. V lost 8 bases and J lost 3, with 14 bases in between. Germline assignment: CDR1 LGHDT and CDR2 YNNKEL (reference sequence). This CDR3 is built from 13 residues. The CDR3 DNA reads TGTGCCAGCTCTAGAGGATTCAACTACGAGCAGTACTTC. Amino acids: CASSRGFNYEQYF.